Shown below are 27 T cell receptor beta chains from a single sample sequenced in a study of chemoradiotherapy in HPV16-positive cancers (dated by TCRdb to the early 2020s). The library was generated by the immunoSEQ multiplex PCR assay. The clones in this table, taken by TCRdb from immuneACCESS, are in-frame only. Not every clone is retained; where verified, under half of the shortfall comes from an unresolved V gene, and the cause of the rest is unknown. Counted in this sample were several thousand clones; around 69% of them appeared once. Of the sample, roughly 10% falls within the top ten clones. This material consisted of tumor tissue, taken from a patient who underwent chemoradiotherapy. Receptors originate from a human donor with HPV-associated anogenital cancer.

The chain has TRBV11-3 and TRBJ2-7, with D perhaps TRBD1 (6 bases). Trimming removed 3 bases at V and 11 bases at J, with 26 bases between. Germline values: CDR1 SGHNT, CDR2 YENEEA. The length of the CDR3 is 16 residues. CDR3 DNA sequence: TGTGCCAGCAGCTTTTTTCTCTCGACAGGACTTCACCCGGAGTACTTC. This sequence encodes CASSFFLSTGLHPEYF. Full variable domain (remainder filled in from reference TRBV11-3 and TRBJ2-7): EAGVVQSPRYKIIEKKQPVAFWCNPISGHNTLYWYLQNLGQGPELLIRYENEEAVDDSQLPKDRFSAERLKGVDSTLKIQPAELGDSAVYLCASSFFLSTGLHPEYFGPGTRLTVT.

The chain couples TRBV13 to TRBJ2-7; D is unclear. The V end was cut by 0 bases, the J end by 7 bases, with 4 bases between. The CDR3 is 11 amino acids. The germline V gene has CDR1 PRHDT and CDR2 FYEKMQ (reference sequence). The CDR3 loop reads CASSLGPEQYF. DNA of the CDR3: TGTGCCAGCAGCTTAGGGCCGGAGCAGTACTTC.

This clone was counted once. The CDR3 nucleotides are TGTGCCAGCAAAGTTTATTGGGTGACAGGACTCTCGGAGCAGTACTTC. Its protein product is CASKVYWVTGLSEQYF. This chain links TRBV28 with TRBJ2-5; tentatively, D is TRBD1 (6 bases). The germline V and J ends were trimmed by 7 bases and 11 bases, with 29 bases remaining between them. This CDR3 has 16 amino acids. The germline gives CDR1 MDHEN, CDR2 SYDVKM.

This clone was seen a single time. This chain joins TRBV5-1 and TRBJ2-7; D remains ambiguous. Looked up from germline, CDR1 is SGHRS and CDR2 is YFSETQ. The CDR3 extends over 14 amino acids. Deletions cut 4 bases from V and 0 bases from J, with 11 bases between. The CDR3 nucleotides are TGCGCCAGCAGCCCCACGACTGACTCCTACGAGCAGTACTTC. Translating gives CASSPTTDSYEQYF.

This sequence joins TRBV5-1 and TRBJ1-3; 7 positions match TRBD1. Germline-derived CDR1 and CDR2 are SGHRS and YFSETQ. The V and J ends lost 4 bases and 7 bases, in that order; junction bases with no gene match: 8. The CDR3 loop spans 14 amino acids. CDR3 nucleotide sequence: TGCGCCAGCAGCCCCGCTCCAGGGGGGAACACCATATATTTT. This encodes CASSPAPGGNTIYF.

CDR3 sequence reads: CASSPLQGKETQYF. The CDR3 DNA follows: TGTGCCAGCAGCCCGCTACAGGGTAAAGAGACCCAGTACTTC. This chain joins TRBV28 and TRBJ2-5, with D tentatively TRBD1 (6 bases). The CDR3 has 14 residues. CDR1 is MDHEN, CDR2 SYDVKM, per germline. V was cut by 6 bases and J by 3 bases, with 14 bases left in between. Filled out from reference TRBV28 and TRBJ2-5, the complete variable domain reads DVKVTQSSRYLVKRTGEKVFLECVQDMDHENMFWYRQDPGLGLRLIYFSYDVKMKEKGDIPEGYSVSREKKERFSLILESASTNQTSMYLCASSPLQGKETQYFGPGTRLLVL.

This clone was recorded once. The genes are TRBV6-5 and TRBJ1-5; D ambiguous. The CDR3 covers 15 residues. From germline, CDR1 is MNHEY and CDR2 SVGAGI. The ends were cut back, 0 bases at V and 3 bases at J, with 9 bases in the middle. This chain's CDR3 is CASSYSTETNQPQHF. The CDR3 DNA follows: TGTGCCAGCAGTTACTCCACAGAGACCAATCAGCCCCAGCATTTT.

The rearrangement joins TRBV18 to TRBJ2-1, with a possible D match to TRBD1 (6 bases). Trimming took 4 bases from V and 13 from J, leaving 17 bases between them. Per the germline V gene, CDR1 is KGHSH and CDR2 is LQKENI. The CDR3 sequence is 13 residues long. The CDR3: CASSQAGTPLQFF. DNA for the CDR3: TGTGCCAGCTCACAGGCCGGGACACCCCTCCAGTTCTTC. Full variable domain (outside the CDR3, taken from reference TRBV18 and TRBJ2-1): NAGVMQNPRHLVRRRGQEARLRCSPMKGHSHVYWYRQLPEEGLKFMVYLQKENIIDESGMPKERFSAEFPKEGPSILRIQQVVRGDSAAYFCASSQAGTPLQFFGPGTRLTVL.

The V and J genes are TRBV18 and TRBJ1-5; tentatively, D is TRBD1 (6 bases). With 6 bases removed from V and 6 bases from J, the gap between germline ends came to 15 bases. This CDR3 has 14 residues. Germline lookup yields CDR1 KGHSH and CDR2 LQKENI. Here the CDR3 DNA reads TGTGCCAGCTCCCGGGGGGGGGCGGGTCAGCCCCAGCATTTT. It encodes CASSRGGAGQPQHF.

The V gene is TRBV19, the J gene TRBJ2-1; D is ambiguous. Per germline, CDR1 LNHDA and CDR2 SQIVND (reference sequence). CDR3 length equals 11 residues. The ends were cut back, 5 bases at V and 4 bases at J, with 3 bases in the middle. The CDR3 loop is CASSQYNEQFF. CDR3 bases: TGTGCCAGTAGTCAGTACAATGAGCAGTTCTTC.

The rearrangement joins TRBV9 to TRBJ1-1; D may be TRBD1 (5 bases). The CDR3 is made up of 17 amino acids. Per the germline V gene, CDR1 is SGDLS and CDR2 is YYNGEE. The V gene lost 0 bases and the J gene lost 1 base, with 16 bases spanning the gap. This chain's CDR3 is CASSVALRMTENTEAFF. The CDR3 nucleotides read TGTGCCAGCAGCGTAGCACTCCGTATGACAGAGAACACTGAAGCTTTCTTT.

The chain links TRBV10-3 to TRBJ2-6; D is unclear. The CDR3 contains 16 residues. Germline V gene data show CDR1 as ENHRY and CDR2 as SYGVKD. Trimming left V 4 bases short and J 0 bases short, with 10 bases between. The CDR3 coding sequence is TGTGCCATCAGTGCACCCGGAGTCTCTGGGGCCAACGTCCTGACTTTC. Translating gives CAISAPGVSGANVLTF.

CDR3 protein: CAAGTSGTAGELFF. For the CDR3, the DNA is TGTGCCGCTGGGACTAGCGGGACTGCCGGGGAGCTGTTTTTT. V usage is TRBV6-6 and J usage is TRBJ2-2; 13 positions match TRBD2. This CDR3 has 14 residues. The germline gives CDR1 MNHNY, CDR2 SVGAGI (reference sequence). The V gene end was trimmed by 11 bases and the J gene end by 6 bases; junction bases not matched to a gene: 6.

J is TRBJ1-1 and V is TRBV7-3, with a tentative D call TRBD1 (6 bases). CDR1 SGHTA and CDR2 FQGTGA come from the germline V gene. The V gene lost 5 bases and the J gene lost 3 bases, with 16 bases spanning the gap. The length of the CDR3 is 15 residues. CDR3 region: CASSPRGGLDTEAFF. CDR3 bases: TGTGCCAGCAGCCCCCGAGGGGGTCTGGACACTGAAGCTTTCTTT.

The V and J genes are TRBV6-1 and TRBJ2-1; D is perhaps TRBD2 (6 bases). CDR3 length equals 15 residues. V lost 5 bases, J lost 8 bases, and 19 bases lay in between. Germline values: CDR1 MNHNS, CDR2 SASEGT. The DNA of the CDR3 is TGTGCCAGCAGTCGTAGCGGTTTCCTCGGGGATGAGCAGTTCTTC. Its protein product is CASSRSGFLGDEQFF.

This chain joins TRBV11-3 and TRBJ2-3; 10 bases agree with TRBD2. Germline CDR1 and CDR2: SGHNT and YENEEA. The CDR3 is 16 residues long. V shed 1 base, J shed 6 bases, and the junction held 7 bases outside the gene matches. Written as DNA, the CDR3 is TGTGCCAGCAGCTTAGGTGCTAGCGGGAGAGGTGATACGCAGTATTTT. It is translated as CASSLGASGRGDTQYF.

The gene calls are TRBV10-3 and TRBJ1-5; tentative D call: TRBD1 (6 bases). V was cut by 2 bases and J by 5 bases, with 7 bases left in between. The length of the CDR3 is 13 residues. CDR1 is ENHRY and CDR2 is SYGVKD in the germline V gene. DNA of the CDR3: TGTGCCATCAGTGAGCCAGGGGATCAGCCCCAGCATTTT. This encodes CAISEPGDQPQHF.

This clone was recorded once. V is TRBV9 and J is TRBJ1-3, with 8 bases aligning to TRBD1. J gave up 11 bases and V 2 bases, and 15 bases lay outside the gene matches. The CDR3 has 16 residues. Looked up from germline, CDR1 is SGDLS and CDR2 is YYNGEE. In DNA, the CDR3 is TGTGCCAGCAGCGTTATTCCAGCGACAGGGGAAATGGCCATATATTTT. This sequence encodes CASSVIPATGEMAIYF.

This rearrangement joins TRBV11-1 to TRBJ2-1; TRBD2 matches at 9 bases. J gave up 0 bases and V 5 bases, and 2 bases lay outside the gene matches. This CDR3 comprises 15 residues. Germline CDR1 reads SGHAT; CDR2 reads FQDESV (reference sequence). The CDR3 DNA reads as TGTGCCAGCAGCCTTAGCGGGAGCTCCTACAATGAGCAGTTCTTC. It is translated as CASSLSGSSYNEQFF.

This clone was found a few times. This chain uses TRBV4-1 with TRBJ2-3; either TRBD1 or TRBD2 may supply D (6 bases each). V gave up 4 bases and J gave up 4 bases, with 15 bases separating them. The CDR3 covers 15 residues. Per germline, CDR1 MGHRA and CDR2 YSYEKL. The CDR3 DNA sequence: TGCGCCAGCAGCCTCCGGGGGCGCCTCCCAGATACGCAGTATTTT. Translation: CASSLRGRLPDTQYF.

V usage is TRBV19 and J usage is TRBJ2-4; D is unresolved. This CDR3 contains 15 residues. V was trimmed by 3 bases and J by 4 bases, leaving 13 bases between them. Germline CDR1 reads LNHDA; CDR2 reads SQIVND (reference sequence). The CDR3 nucleotides read TGTGCCAGTAGTATGCAGAGCCTCACAAAAAACATTCAGTACTTC. Amino acids: CASSMQSLTKNIQYF.

V is TRBV5-6 and J is TRBJ1-4, with a possible D match to TRBD1 (6 bases). The germline V gene has CDR1 SGHDT and CDR2 YYEEEE. V was shortened by 0 bases and J by 1 base, with 7 bases between the two germline ends. This CDR3 is 15 amino acids long. This CDR3 reads CASSLAQGTNEKLFF. The CDR3 bases are TGTGCCAGCAGCTTGGCACAGGGAACTAATGAAAAACTGTTTTTT.

The rearrangement uses TRBV29-1 and TRBJ2-1; D gene uncertain. This CDR3 is built from 13 residues. Germline V lookup: CDR1 SQVTM, CDR2 ANQGSEA. The CDR3 nucleotides read TGCAGTGGGCACCAACCCACCTACAATGAGCAGTTCTTC. Its translation is CSGHQPTYNEQFF.

The chain uses TRBV28 and TRBJ2-1; 11 nucleotides agree with TRBD2. After removal of 5 bases from V and 1 base from J, the junction contained 16 bases not matched to a gene. This CDR3 spans 20 amino acids. Germline assignment: CDR1 MDHEN and CDR2 SYDVKM. The CDR3 DNA reads TGTGCCAGCAGTACTACCACAGGGAGGACTAGCGGGCTTTCCTACAATGAGCAGTTCTTC. The encoded protein is CASSTTTGRTSGLSYNEQFF.

V is TRBV7-9 and J is TRBJ2-7, with D perhaps matching TRBD2 (6 bases). The CDR3 length is 12 residues. CDR1 and CDR2 (germline): SEHNR, FQNEAQ (reference sequence). V lost 3 bases and J lost 6, with 9 bases in between. The DNA for the CDR3 is TGTGCCAGCAGCTTCGGAGGGCCCGAGCAGTACTTC. This encodes CASSFGGPEQYF.

The sample holds one count of this clone. The chain employs TRBV28 and TRBJ2-5; no definite D call. Germline values: CDR1 MDHEN, CDR2 SYDVKM. Trimming cost V 2 bases and J 5 bases, with 15 bases left between them. CDR3 size: 15 residues. For the CDR3, the DNA is TGTGCCAGCAGTTTAAGCAGGAAGGAGAGGGAGACCCAGTACTTC. It yields the protein CASSLSRKERETQYF. Combining the CDR3 with reference TRBV28 and TRBJ2-5 gives the whole variable domain DVKVTQSSRYLVKRTGEKVFLECVQDMDHENMFWYRQDPGLGLRLIYFSYDVKMKEKGDIPEGYSVSREKKERFSLILESASTNQTSMYLCASSLSRKERETQYFGPGTRLLVL.

The CDR3 is CASSLGGEVAGGSNEQFF. CDR3 bases: TGTGCCAGCAGCTTAGGGGGGGAGGTAGCGGGAGGAAGTAATGAGCAGTTCTTC. The chain links TRBV7-9 to TRBJ2-1; TRBD2 aligns across 10 bases. The trim removed 1 base at V and 7 bases at J, leaving 13 bases unmatched. Germline V gene sequence: CDR1 SEHNR, CDR2 FQNEAQ (reference sequence). The length of the CDR3 is 18 residues.